Reported below is one TCR beta chain. The germline V gene encodes CDR1 SNHLY and CDR2 FYNNEI. The J segment lost 8 bases and the V segment lost 3 bases, leaving 8 bases of the junction unmatched. The CDR3 has 15 residues. This specimen comes from a study of T cell responses to AZD1222 COVID-19 vaccine. Repertoires were generated with immunoSEQ multiplex PCR, while TCRdb's copy carries only in-frame clones and drops some. The table lists around 140,000 clones, roughly 91% of them singletons, with about 1.1% in the top ten. This clonotype was sampled from an adult who received the AZD1222 COVID-19 vaccine. Specimen: peripheral blood, collected 28 days after the second AZD1222 dose. V and J are TRBV2 and TRBJ2-1, with TRBD2 matching over 9 bases. The CDR3 DNA reads as TGTGCCAGCAGTGACGCTAGCGGGATCGTGGATGAGCAGTTCTTC. The encoded protein is CASSDASGIVDEQFF.